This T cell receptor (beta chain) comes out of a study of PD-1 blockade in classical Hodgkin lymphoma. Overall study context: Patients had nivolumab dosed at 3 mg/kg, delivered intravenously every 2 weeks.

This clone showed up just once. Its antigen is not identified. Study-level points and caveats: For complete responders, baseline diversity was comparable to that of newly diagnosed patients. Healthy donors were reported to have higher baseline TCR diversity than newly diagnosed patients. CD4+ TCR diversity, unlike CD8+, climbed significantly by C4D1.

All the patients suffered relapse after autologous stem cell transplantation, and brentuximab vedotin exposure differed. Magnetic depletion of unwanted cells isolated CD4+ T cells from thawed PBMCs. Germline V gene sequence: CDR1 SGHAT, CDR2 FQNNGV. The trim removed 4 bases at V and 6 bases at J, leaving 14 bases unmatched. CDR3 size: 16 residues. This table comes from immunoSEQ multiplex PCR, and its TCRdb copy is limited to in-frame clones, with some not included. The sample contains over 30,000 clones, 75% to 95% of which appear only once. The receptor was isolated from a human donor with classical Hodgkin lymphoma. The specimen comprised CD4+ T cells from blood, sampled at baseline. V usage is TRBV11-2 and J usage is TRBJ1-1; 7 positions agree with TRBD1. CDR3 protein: CASSSRAWTGGAEAFF. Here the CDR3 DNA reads TGTGCCAGCAGCTCGCGAGCCTGGACAGGAGGAGCTGAAGCTTTCTTT.